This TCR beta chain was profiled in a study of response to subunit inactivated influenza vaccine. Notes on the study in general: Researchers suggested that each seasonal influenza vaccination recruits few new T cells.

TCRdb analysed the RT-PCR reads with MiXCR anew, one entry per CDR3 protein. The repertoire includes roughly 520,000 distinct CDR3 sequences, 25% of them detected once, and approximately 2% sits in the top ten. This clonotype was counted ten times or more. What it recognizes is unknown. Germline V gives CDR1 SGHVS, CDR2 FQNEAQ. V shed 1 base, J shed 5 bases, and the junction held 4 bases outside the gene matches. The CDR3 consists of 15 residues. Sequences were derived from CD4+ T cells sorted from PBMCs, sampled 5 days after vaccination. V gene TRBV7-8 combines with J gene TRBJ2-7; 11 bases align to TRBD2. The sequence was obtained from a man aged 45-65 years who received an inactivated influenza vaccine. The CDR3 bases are TGTGCCAGCAGCTTAGTGACTAGCGGGGCTCACGAGCAGTACTTC. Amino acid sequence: CASSLVTSGAHEQYF.